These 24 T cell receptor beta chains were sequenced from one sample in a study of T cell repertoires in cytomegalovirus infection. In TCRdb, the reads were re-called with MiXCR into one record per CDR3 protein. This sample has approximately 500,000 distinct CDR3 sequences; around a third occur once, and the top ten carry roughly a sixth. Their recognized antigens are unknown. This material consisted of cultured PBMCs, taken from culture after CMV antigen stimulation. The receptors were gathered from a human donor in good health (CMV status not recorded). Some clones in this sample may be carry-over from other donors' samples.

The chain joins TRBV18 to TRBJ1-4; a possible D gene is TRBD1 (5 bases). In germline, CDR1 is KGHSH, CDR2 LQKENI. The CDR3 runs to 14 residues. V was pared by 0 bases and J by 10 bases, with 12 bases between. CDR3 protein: CASSPPQGSAKLFF. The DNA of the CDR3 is TGTGCCAGCTCACCACCGCAGGGCTCCGCAAAACTGTTTTTT.

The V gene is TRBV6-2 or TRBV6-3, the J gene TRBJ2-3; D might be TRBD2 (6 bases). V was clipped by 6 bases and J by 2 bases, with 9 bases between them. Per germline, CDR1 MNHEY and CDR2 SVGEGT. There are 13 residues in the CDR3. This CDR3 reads CASRDYITDTQYF. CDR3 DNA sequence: TGTGCCAGCAGGGACTATATCACAGATACGCAGTATTTT.

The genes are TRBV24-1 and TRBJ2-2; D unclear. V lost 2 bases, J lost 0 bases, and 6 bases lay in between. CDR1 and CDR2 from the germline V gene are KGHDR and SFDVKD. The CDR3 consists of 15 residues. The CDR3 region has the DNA TGTGCCACCAGTGATTCAGTTACGAACACCGGGGAGCTGTTTTTT. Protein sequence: CATSDSVTNTGELFF.

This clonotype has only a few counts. This CDR3 is CASSEFGQGNEQYF. The CDR3 DNA follows: TGTGCCAGCAGTGAATTCGGACAGGGAAACGAGCAGTACTTC. This rearrangement joins TRBV25-1 to TRBJ2-7; 8 nucleotides agree with TRBD1. Germline CDR1 MGHDK, CDR2 SYGVNS. V was pared by 1 base and J by 5 bases, with 4 bases of the junction left unmatched. The CDR3 contains 14 residues.

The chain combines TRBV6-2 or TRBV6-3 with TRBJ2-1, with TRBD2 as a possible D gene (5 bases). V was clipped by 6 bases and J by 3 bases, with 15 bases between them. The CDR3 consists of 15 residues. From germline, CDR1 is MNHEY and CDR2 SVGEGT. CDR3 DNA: TGTGCCAGCAGCGGGATATGGGGTGACTACAATGAGCAGTTCTTC. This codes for CASSGIWGDYNEQFF.

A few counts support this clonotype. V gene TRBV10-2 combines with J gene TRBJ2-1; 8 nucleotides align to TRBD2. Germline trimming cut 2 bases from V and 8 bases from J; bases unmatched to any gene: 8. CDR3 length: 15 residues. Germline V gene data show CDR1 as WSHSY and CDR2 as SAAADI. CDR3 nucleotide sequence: TGCGCCAGCAGTGAGAGGGCGGGAGGACGAGATGAGCAGTTCTTC. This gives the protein CASSERAGGRDEQFF.

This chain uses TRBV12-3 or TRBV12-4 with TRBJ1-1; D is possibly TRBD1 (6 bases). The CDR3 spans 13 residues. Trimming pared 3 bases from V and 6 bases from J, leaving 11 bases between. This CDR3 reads CASSFRGRAEAFF. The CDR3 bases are TGTGCCAGCAGTTTTAGGGGGAGAGCTGAAGCTTTCTTT.

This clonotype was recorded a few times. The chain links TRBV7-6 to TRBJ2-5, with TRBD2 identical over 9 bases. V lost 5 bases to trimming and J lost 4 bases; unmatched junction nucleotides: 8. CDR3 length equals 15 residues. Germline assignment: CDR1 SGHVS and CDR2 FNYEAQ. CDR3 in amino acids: CASSGTAGGGETQYF. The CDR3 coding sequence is TGTGCCAGCAGCGGGACAGCGGGAGGAGGAGAGACCCAGTACTTC.

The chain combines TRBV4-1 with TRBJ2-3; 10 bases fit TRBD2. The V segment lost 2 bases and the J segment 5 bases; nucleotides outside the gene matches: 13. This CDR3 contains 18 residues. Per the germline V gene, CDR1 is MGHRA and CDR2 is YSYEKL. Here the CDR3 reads CASSQPGEASGSQDTQYF. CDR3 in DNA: TGCGCCAGCAGCCAACCCGGAGAGGCTAGCGGGAGTCAAGATACGCAGTATTTT.

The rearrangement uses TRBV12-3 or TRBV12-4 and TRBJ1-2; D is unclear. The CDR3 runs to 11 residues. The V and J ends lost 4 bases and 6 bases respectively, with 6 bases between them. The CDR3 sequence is CASSSLDGYTF. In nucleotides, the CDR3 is TGTGCCAGCAGTTCGCTGGATGGCTACACCTTC.

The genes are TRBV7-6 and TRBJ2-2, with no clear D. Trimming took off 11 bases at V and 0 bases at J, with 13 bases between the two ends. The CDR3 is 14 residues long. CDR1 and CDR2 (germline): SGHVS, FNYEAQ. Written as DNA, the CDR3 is TGTGCCGGCGGTAGCAGTTCGAACACCGGGGAGCTGTTTTTT. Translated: CAGGSSSNTGELFF.

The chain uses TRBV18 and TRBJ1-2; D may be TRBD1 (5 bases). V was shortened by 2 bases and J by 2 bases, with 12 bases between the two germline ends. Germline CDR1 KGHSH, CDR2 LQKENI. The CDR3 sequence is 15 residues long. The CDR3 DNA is TGTGCCAGCTCACCATACGGGGAGGGGAACTATGGCTACACCTTC. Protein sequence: CASSPYGEGNYGYTF. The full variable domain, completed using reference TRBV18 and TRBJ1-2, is NAGVMQNPRHLVRRRGQEARLRCSPMKGHSHVYWYRQLPEEGLKFMVYLQKENIIDESGMPKERFSAEFPKEGPSILRIQQVVRGDSAAYFCASSPYGEGNYGYTFGSGTRLTVV.

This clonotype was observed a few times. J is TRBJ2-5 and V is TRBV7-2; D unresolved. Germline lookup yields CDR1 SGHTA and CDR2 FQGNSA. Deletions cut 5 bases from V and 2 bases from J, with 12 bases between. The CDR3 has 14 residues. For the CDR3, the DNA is TGTGCCAGCAGCGTTACTGCCATACAAGAGACCCAGTACTTC. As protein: CASSVTAIQETQYF.

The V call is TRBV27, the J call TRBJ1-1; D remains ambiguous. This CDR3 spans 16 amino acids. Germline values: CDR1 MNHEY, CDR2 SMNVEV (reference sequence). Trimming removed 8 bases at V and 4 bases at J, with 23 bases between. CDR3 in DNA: TGTGCCAGCTGGGATTGGGCGGCGCGACGAATCACTGAAGCTTTCTTT. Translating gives CASWDWAARRITEAFF.

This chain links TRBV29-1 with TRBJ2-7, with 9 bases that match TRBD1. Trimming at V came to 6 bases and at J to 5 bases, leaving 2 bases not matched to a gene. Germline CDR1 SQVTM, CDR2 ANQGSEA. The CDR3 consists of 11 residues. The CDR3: CSVGQGNEQYV. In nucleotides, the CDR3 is TGCAGCGTCGGACAGGGGAACGAGCAGTACGTC.

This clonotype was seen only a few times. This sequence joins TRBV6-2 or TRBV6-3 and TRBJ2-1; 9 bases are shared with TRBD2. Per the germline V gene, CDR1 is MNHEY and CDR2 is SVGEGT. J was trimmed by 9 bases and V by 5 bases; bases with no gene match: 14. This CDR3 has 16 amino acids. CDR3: CASSLPIAGVSFEQFF. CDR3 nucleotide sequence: TGTGCCAGCAGTCTCCCAATAGCGGGAGTTTCCTTTGAGCAGTTCTTC.

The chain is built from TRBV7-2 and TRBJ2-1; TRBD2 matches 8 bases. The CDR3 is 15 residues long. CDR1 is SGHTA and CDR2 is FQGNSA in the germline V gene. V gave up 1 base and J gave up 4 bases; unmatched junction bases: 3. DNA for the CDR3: TGTGCCAGCAGCTTAGGCGGGAGGACTTACAATGAGCAGTTCTTC. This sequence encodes CASSLGGRTYNEQFF.

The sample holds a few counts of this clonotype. The CDR3 nucleotides read TGTGCCAGCAGTTTAAACGACGGAACCTACGAGCAGTACTTC. Residues: CASSLNDGTYEQYF. The genes are TRBV12-3 or TRBV12-4 and TRBJ2-7; D gene ambiguous. The CDR3 covers 14 residues. Trimming took 2 bases from V and 2 from J, leaving 10 bases between them.

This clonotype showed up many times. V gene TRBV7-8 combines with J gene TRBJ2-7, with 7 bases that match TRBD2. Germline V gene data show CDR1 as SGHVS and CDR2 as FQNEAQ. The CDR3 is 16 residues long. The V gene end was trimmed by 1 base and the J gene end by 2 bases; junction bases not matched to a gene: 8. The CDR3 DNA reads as TGTGCCAGCAGCTTAGGGTGGCTAGCGGAACCCTACGAGCAGTACGTC. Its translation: CASSLGWLAEPYEQYV.

CDR3 sequence (DNA): TGCAGCGTTGAAGGTCCAGCGGGAGGATACTCCTACAATGAGCAGTTCTTC. Its translation is CSVEGPAGGYSYNEQFF. V gene TRBV29-1 combines with J gene TRBJ2-1, with 9 positions matching TRBD2. V lost 1 base and J lost 0; bases outside the gene matches: 7. CDR1 is SQVTM and CDR2 is ANQGSEA in the germline V gene. This CDR3 region has 17 residues.

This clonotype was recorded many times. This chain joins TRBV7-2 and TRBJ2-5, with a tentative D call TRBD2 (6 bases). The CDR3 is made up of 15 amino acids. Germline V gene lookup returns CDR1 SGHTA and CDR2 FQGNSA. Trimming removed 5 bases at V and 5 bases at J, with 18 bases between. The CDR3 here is CASSHYRGKLETQYF. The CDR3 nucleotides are TGTGCCAGCAGCCATTACCGGGGGAAATTGGAGACCCAGTACTTC. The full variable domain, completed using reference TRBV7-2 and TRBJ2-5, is GAGVSQSPSNKVTEKGKDVELRCDPISGHTALYWYRQSLGQGLEFLIYFQGNSAPDKSGLPSDRFSAERTGGSVSTLTIQRTQQEDSAVYLCASSHYRGKLETQYFGPGTRLLVL.

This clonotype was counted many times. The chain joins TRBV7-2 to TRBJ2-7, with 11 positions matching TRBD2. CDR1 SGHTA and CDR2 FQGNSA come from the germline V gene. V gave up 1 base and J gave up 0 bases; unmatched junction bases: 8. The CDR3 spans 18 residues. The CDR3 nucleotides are TGTGCCAGCAGCTTAGGTCGCCTAGCGGGAGGCTACTCCTACGAGCAGTACGTC. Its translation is CASSLGRLAGGYSYEQYV.

CDR3: CASSHSPYRGMTGELFF. CDR3 in DNA: TGCGCCAGCAGTCATTCCCCATATAGAGGAATGACCGGGGAGCTGTTTTTT. The chain joins TRBV23-1 to TRBJ2-2, with D unresolved. TRBV23-1 has ORF status, its function being uncertain. The CDR3 sequence is 17 residues long. Trimming stripped 3 bases from V and 5 bases from J, with 19 bases between.

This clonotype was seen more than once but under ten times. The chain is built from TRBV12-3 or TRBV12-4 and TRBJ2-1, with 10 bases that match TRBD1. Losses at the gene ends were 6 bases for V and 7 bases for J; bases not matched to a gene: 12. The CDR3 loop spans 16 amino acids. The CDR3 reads CASSPPGQGLFNEQFF. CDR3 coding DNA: TGTGCCAGCAGCCCTCCGGGACAGGGGCTCTTTAATGAGCAGTTCTTC.